The following is a T cell receptor (beta chain) sequence with its context. What it binds is not known. The germline CDR1 and CDR2 sequences are SGHDN and FVKESK. V was clipped by 4 bases and J by 3 bases, with 12 bases between them. The CDR3 is 15 amino acids. Data came from immunoSEQ multiplex PCR; TCRdb stores just in-frame clones and leaves some out. The sample yields about 150,000 clones, 92% seen once. This entry comes from a study of T cell responses to AZD1222 COVID-19 vaccine. Study conclusions and caveats: Nearly half of spike-specific TCRs reportedly target unmutated variant regions. Spike-wide coverage was observed for vaccine-associated CD4 TCRs, with dominant responses at 160-218 and 743-854. A mostly white British donor set with more females was recruited, and clonal diversity was possibly underestimated.

This TCR derives from an adult in good health. The specimen was peripheral blood, collected on day 0 of AZD1222 vaccination. The chain recombines TRBV14 with TRBJ2-2, with unresolved D. The CDR3 spells CASSLGLFYTGELFF. CDR3 coding DNA: TGTGCCAGCAGCCTCGGCCTGTTTTACACCGGGGAGCTGTTTTTT. Full variable domain (missing parts from reference TRBV14 and TRBJ2-2): EAGVTQFPSHSVIEKGQTVTLRCDPISGHDNLYWYRRVMGKEIKFLLHFVKESKQDESGMPNNRFLAERTGGTYSTLKVQPAELEDSGVYFCASSLGLFYTGELFFGEGSRLTVL.